Presented here are 14 T cell receptor beta chains from one specimen sequenced in a study of Graves' ophthalmopathy and Graves' hyperthyroidism. RNA transcripts were the template, and TCR beta CDR3 regions were amplified from them. Amplification began with first-round RT-PCR using HTBI primers, then second-round multiplex PCR was performed. TCRdb re-derived calls from the multiplex PCR reads in MiXCR, one entry per CDR3 protein. This table holds around 1.1 million distinct CDR3 sequences, less than 45% found once. What was sequenced was peripheral blood or thyroid tissue (not recorded which). The receptors here all came from an adult man with Graves' hyperthyroidism.

A remark on this clonotype: One junction end disagrees with the germline gene, perhaps due to a read error. The chain uses TRBV7-2 and TRBJ2-2, with D possibly being TRBD2 (5 bases). The germline V gene encodes CDR1 SGHTA and CDR2 FQGNSA. There are 14 residues in the CDR3. CDR3 bases: TGTGCCAGCAGCTTAACAAGAAACACCGGGAAGCTGTTTTTT. This sequence encodes CASSLTRNTGKLFF.

This clonotype was seen only a few times. The chain employs TRBV20-1 and TRBJ1-6; D remains unclear. The CDR3 runs 15 residues. V was pared by 5 bases and J by 7 bases, with 18 bases between. CDR1 and CDR2 from the germline V gene are DFQATT and SNEGSKA (reference sequence). In nucleotides, the CDR3 is TGCAGTGCTGACCCCATTATCCTGGGGAATTCACCCCTCCACTTT. This encodes CSADPIILGNSPLHF.

V and J are TRBV10-3 and TRBJ2-7, with 8 positions matching TRBD1. Germline assignment: CDR1 ENHRY and CDR2 SYGVKD. The CDR3 spans 13 residues. With V trimmed by 10 bases and J by 5 bases, 10 bases remained unmatched. Here the CDR3 reads CASSRQGPNEQYF. CDR3 sequence (DNA): TGTGCCAGCTCGAGACAGGGGCCTAACGAGCAGTACTTC.

The chain recombines TRBV12-3 or TRBV12-4 with TRBJ2-7; 10 positions match TRBD2. V was clipped by 2 bases and J by 5 bases; unmatched bases: 12. This CDR3 comprises 17 residues. The CDR3 spells CASSLNLATSGPHEQYF. CDR3 DNA sequence: TGTGCCAGCAGTTTAAATTTAGCGACTAGCGGGCCCCACGAGCAGTACTTC.

The rearrangement joins TRBV5-4 to TRBJ2-1; 9 positions agree with TRBD2. The CDR3 is 15 amino acids. In germline, CDR1 is SGHNT, CDR2 YYREEE (reference sequence). V was clipped by 4 bases and J by 5 bases; unmatched bases: 7. CDR3 bases: TGTGCCAGCAGCGTGGATAGCGGGAGTCACAATGAGCAGTTCTTC. Its protein is CASSVDSGSHNEQFF.

This clonotype was recorded at least ten times. V and J are TRBV5-1 and TRBJ1-2, with D tentatively TRBD1 (5 bases). Deletions cut 5 bases from V and 4 bases from J, with 15 bases between. The germline CDR1 and CDR2 sequences are SGHRS and YFSETQ. This CDR3 spans 14 amino acids. CDR3 in DNA: TGCGCCAGCAGTCCACAAGACAGCGGCTATGGCTACACCTTC. It specifies CASSPQDSGYGYTF.

This clonotype was observed many times. The chain carries TRBV7-9 and TRBJ1-5; no firm D call. V dropped 4 bases and J dropped 5 bases, with 9 bases sitting between them. The CDR3 sequence is 13 residues long. In germline, CDR1 is SEHNR, CDR2 FQNEAQ (reference sequence). The CDR3 here is CASSSEDHQPQHF. For the CDR3, the DNA is TGTGCCAGCAGCTCCGAGGACCATCAGCCCCAGCATTTT.

This clonotype was counted a few times. The chain recombines TRBV10-3 with TRBJ1-5, with a possible D match to TRBD1 (5 bases). The CDR3 sequence is 13 residues long. With 3 bases removed from V and 7 bases from J, the gap between germline ends came to 10 bases. Germline V lookup: CDR1 ENHRY, CDR2 SYGVKD. The CDR3 here is CAISERGGQPQHF. CDR3 in DNA: TGTGCCATCAGTGAACGGGGCGGCCAGCCCCAGCATTTT.

This clonotype was observed many times. This chain joins TRBV19 and TRBJ2-7, with D perhaps TRBD1 (6 bases). CDR1 LNHDA and CDR2 SQIVND come from the germline V gene (reference sequence). Trimming removed 9 bases at V and 3 bases at J, with 18 bases between. The CDR3 is 14 residues long. The CDR3 loop is CASQRDISHYEQYF. The CDR3, as DNA: TGTGCCAGCCAACGGGACATATCCCACTACGAGCAGTACTTC.

This clonotype occurred a few times. The conserved phenylalanine or tryptophan normally closing the CDR3 is absent here, so this likely arose from a read error. J is TRBJ1-6 and V is TRBV4-3; TRBD1 might be the D (5 bases). CDR1 and CDR2 (germline): LGHNA, YSLEER. This CDR3 region has 15 residues. The V and J ends lost 0 bases and 8 bases respectively, with 11 bases between them. The DNA of the CDR3 is TGCGCCAGCAGCCAAGACAGGGTTCGGTATTCACCCCTCCACTCT. Residues: CASSQDRVRYSPLHS.

About this clonotype: A much larger clone lies a single base off, so this may be a read error. V is TRBV5-5 and J is TRBJ1-1; D perhaps matches TRBD1 (5 bases). CDR3 length: 14 amino acids. Germline V gene data show CDR1 as SGHKS and CDR2 as YYEKEE (reference sequence). The CDR3 region is CASSTGPMNAEAFF. The DNA for the CDR3 is TGTGCCAGCAGCACGGGACCGATGAACGCTGAAGCTTTCTTT.

Many counts were recorded for this clonotype. V is TRBV19 and J is TRBJ1-5, with no clear D. Trimming left V 3 bases short and J 4 bases short, with 10 bases between. Germline V gene sequence: CDR1 LNHDA, CDR2 SQIVND (reference sequence). This CDR3 contains 14 residues. The CDR3 loop reads CASSMTESNQPQHF. For the CDR3, the DNA is TGTGCCAGTAGTATGACGGAAAGTAATCAGCCCCAGCATTTT.

The chain carries TRBV12-3 or TRBV12-4 and TRBJ2-7; D not certain. V lost 1 base and J 3 bases, leaving 7 bases between the germline ends. This CDR3 spans 13 amino acids. CDR3 region: CASSLGFNYEQYF. CDR3 in DNA: TGTGCCAGCAGTTTAGGTTTCAACTACGAGCAGTACTTC.

The chain links TRBV6-6 to TRBJ1-5; maybe TRBD1 (6 bases). Germline loops: CDR1 MNHNY, CDR2 SVGAGI (reference sequence). The CDR3 covers 14 residues. V lost 1 base and J lost 3, with 7 bases in between. CDR3 region: CASSYWDNNQPQHF. CDR3 coding DNA: TGTGCCAGCAGTTACTGGGACAACAATCAGCCCCAGCATTTT.